This TCR beta chain was identified during a study of T-cell memory formation after mild COVID-19. The wider study: TCR clusters were mostly confined to one donor each.

Findings and caveats of the study: That cross-reactive memory joined was suggested by some responding clones appearing in pre-infection memory.

The germline V gene encodes CDR1 SGHAT and CDR2 FQNNGV. The CDR3 contains 14 residues. With 4 bases clipped from V and 7 bases from J, the junction kept 6 bases outside the gene matches. This clonotype has just a few counts. Its antigen is undetermined. Researchers used 5'RACE with constant-segment primers to make TCR alpha and TCR beta cDNA libraries that carry sample barcodes and UMIs. Each CDR3 protein gets one entry after TCRdb re-called the 5' RACE reads with MiXCR. The sample holds 400,000 to 500,000 distinct CDR3 sequences, about a sixth seen once. This chain joins TRBV11-2 and TRBJ1-2; 10 bases are shared with TRBD1. The clonotype originates from a man between 18 and 29 years old who had mild COVID-19 (a few samples of this study predate the infection). Cell type and time point are not known. The sequencing input was PBMCs or a T cell subset sorted from them (not recorded which). The CDR3 bases are TGTGCCAGCAGCTCATCCCGGGACAGGGGTGGCTACACCTTC. Translated, it gives CASSSSRDRGGYTF. Variable domain in full (rest from reference TRBV11-2 and TRBJ1-2): EAGVAQSPRYKIIEKRQSVAFWCNPISGHATLYWYQQILGQGPKLLIQFQNNGVVDDSQLPKDRFSAERLKGVDSTLKIQPAKLEDSAVYLCASSSSRDRGGYTFGSGTRLTVV.